This T cell receptor beta chain originates from a study of PD-1 blockade in mismatch repair-deficient tumors (dated by TCRdb to about 2017). Notes on the research overall: Between September 2013 and September 2016, the trial enrolled roughly 86 consecutive patients with about eleven types of mismatch repair-deficient cancer, all of whom had received prior treatment and were progressing. Deep sequencing of TCR CDR3 regions was used to track tumor-associated T cell clones in peripheral blood of patients responding to PD-1 blockade. Here is what the overall study found, with its caveats: Clones residing in the tumor, which were often undetectable in blood before treatment, expanded quickly after pembrolizumab and then contracted, generally before radiologic responses.

Library preparation was by the immunoSEQ multiplex PCR assay. TCRdb limited this immuneACCESS table to in-frame rearrangements with V and J called. A share of clones is missing; checked studies link under half to unresolved V genes, and the rest is unexplained. Within this sample are around 130,000 clones, with 88% of them counted one time only. The ten largest make up around 11% of the sample. Mismatch repair deficiency was established in every enrolled patient by polymerase chain reaction or immunohistochemistry. A few patients who responded to pembrolizumab therapy underwent TCR sequencing. The phase II trial prospectively evaluated PD-1 blockade with pembrolizumab in advanced mismatch repair-deficient cancers, independent of tissue of origin. Peripheral blood T cell samples were collected serially, before PD-1 blockade began and at several time points afterward. The timing of each blood sample was reported as weeks after the first dose of pembrolizumab.

At the junction V is shortened by 2 bases and J by 0 bases, with 7 bases in between. As encoded in the germline V gene, CDR1 is MNHEY while CDR2 is SVGAGI. There are 14 amino acids in the CDR3, from cysteine to phenylalanine inclusive. Only CDR3 DNA remains: 42 bases, in frame from the first base. This clone has a handful of counts. Its recognized antigen is unknown. The record has no base qualities; no much larger clone is one base away. This receptor chain uses TRBV6-5 and TRBJ1-1, with no confident D gene call. This sequence was found in an adult with mismatch repair-deficient cancer. The input for sequencing was peripheral blood, taken 70 to 72 weeks after starting pembrolizumab. The CDR3 corresponds to CASSYSSLNTEAFF. The nucleotides read TGTGCCAGCAGTTACAGCAGTCTGAACACTGAAGCTTTCTTT.